Each of the 17 T cell receptor beta chains below was sequenced from the same sample in a study of blood T cell repertoires in COVID-19. Assay used: immunoSEQ multiplex PCR; TCRdb lists only in-frame clones, some missing. The sample consists of around 340,000 clones, just over 85% of them appearing once. Sequencing was performed on PBMCs or T cells enriched from blood (not recorded which). The source of these receptors is a woman in her thirties or forties with acute COVID-19.

The chain links TRBV18 to TRBJ2-7; D ambiguous. CDR3 length equals 13 residues. The V gene's germline CDR1 is KGHSH and CDR2 LQKENI. V was pared by 3 bases and J by 5 bases, with 11 bases between. The CDR3 sequence is CASSPGRTHEQYF. DNA of the CDR3: TGTGCCAGCTCACCGGGCAGAACCCACGAGCAGTACTTC.

The chain links TRBV19 to TRBJ2-5, with TRBD1 as a possible D gene (5 bases). Deletions cut 5 bases from V and 1 base from J, with 11 bases between. The CDR3 covers 14 residues. In germline, CDR1 is LNHDA, CDR2 SQIVND (reference sequence). CDR3 nucleotides: TGTGCCAGTAGTCCAGGACAAAGCCAAGAGACCCAGTACTTC. Residues: CASSPGQSQETQYF. Combining the CDR3 with reference TRBV19 and TRBJ2-5 gives the whole variable domain DGGITQSPKYLFRKEGQNVTLSCEQNLNHDAMYWYRQDPGQGLRLIYYSQIVNDFQKGDIAEGYSVSREKKESFPLTVTSAQKNPTAFYLCASSPGQSQETQYFGPGTRLLVL.

The rearrangement joins TRBV4-3 to TRBJ1-2; TRBD1 matches at 7 bases. Germline CDR1 reads LGHNA; CDR2 reads YSLEER. With V trimmed by 3 bases and J by 4 bases, 8 bases remained unmatched. The CDR3 sequence is 15 residues long. The CDR3 region has the DNA TGCGCCAGCAGCCAGGCCGGGACAGAGGCCTATGGCTACACCTTC. Translating gives CASSQAGTEAYGYTF.

The chain combines TRBV14 with TRBJ1-2; D may be TRBD1 (5 bases). Germline CDR1 reads SGHDN; CDR2 reads FVKESK. V lost 4 bases and J 4 bases, leaving 10 bases between the germline ends. The CDR3 totals 13 residues. The CDR3 nucleotides are TGTGCCAGCAGCCTTGGACAAGGCTATGGCTACACCTTC. Its translation is CASSLGQGYGYTF.

A single count supports this clone. The rearrangement links TRBV14 to TRBJ1-2; weak D call: TRBD1 (5 bases). There are 14 residues in the CDR3. Deletions cut 4 bases from V and 0 bases from J, with 9 bases between. Per germline, CDR1 SGHDN and CDR2 FVKESK. CDR3 protein: CASSRGGANYGYTF. The CDR3 nucleotides are TGTGCCAGCAGCCGGGGGGGAGCTAACTATGGCTACACCTTC.

J is TRBJ2-2 and V is TRBV19; D not certain. The CDR3 is 13 amino acids. Germline CDR1 LNHDA, CDR2 SQIVND (reference sequence). V lost 10 bases and J 2 bases, leaving 11 bases between the germline ends. CDR3 sequence (DNA): TGTGCCATTCGAGCATTAAACACCGGGGAGCTGTTTTTT. Translating gives CAIRALNTGELFF.

The rearrangement joins TRBV5-1 to TRBJ1-2; no firm D call. V lost 2 bases, J lost 4 bases, and 9 bases lay in between. This CDR3 has 13 amino acids. Germline V lookup: CDR1 SGHRS, CDR2 YFSETQ. This CDR3 is CASSFEGSYGYTF. The CDR3 region has the DNA TGCGCCAGCAGCTTCGAGGGCAGCTATGGCTACACCTTC.

The rearrangement uses TRBV10-3 and TRBJ1-1, with TRBD1 identical over 7 bases. This CDR3 is built from 15 residues. Germline lookup yields CDR1 ENHRY and CDR2 SYGVKD. The junction had 11 bases not matched to a gene; V was cut back by 10 bases and J by 0 bases. CDR3 sequence: CATEEPTGMNTEAFF. The CDR3 bases are TGTGCCACCGAGGAACCGACAGGGATGAACACTGAAGCTTTCTTT.

In nucleotides, the CDR3 is TGTGCCAGCAGTCTTCACCGGGACAGGGAGACCCAGTACTTC. Its protein product is CASSLHRDRETQYF. V and J are TRBV28 and TRBJ2-5, with 8 nucleotides matching TRBD1. V was pared by 5 bases and J by 5 bases, with 7 bases of the junction left unmatched. Germline V gene data show CDR1 as MDHEN and CDR2 as SYDVKM. The CDR3 covers 14 residues. Combining the CDR3 with reference TRBV28 and TRBJ2-5 gives the whole variable domain DVKVTQSSRYLVKRTGEKVFLECVQDMDHENMFWYRQDPGLGLRLIYFSYDVKMKEKGDIPEGYSVSREKKERFSLILESASTNQTSMYLCASSLHRDRETQYFGPGTRLLVL.

The count of this clone is one. The chain is built from TRBV19 and TRBJ1-1, with D possibly matching TRBD1 (5 bases). V shed 2 bases and J shed 1 base, with 11 bases lying between them. CDR1 LNHDA and CDR2 SQIVND come from the germline V gene (reference sequence). The CDR3 contains 15 residues. CDR3 in DNA: TGTGCCAGTAGTATACAGGGTTTGAGGAACACTGAAGCTTTCTTT. This encodes CASSIQGLRNTEAFF.

The rearrangement links TRBV6-6 to TRBJ2-5; 7 nucleotides match TRBD2. This CDR3 is built from 15 residues. Germline V gene sequence: CDR1 MNHNY, CDR2 SVGAGI (reference sequence). J lost 5 bases, V lost 0 bases, and 6 bases had no gene match. As DNA, the CDR3 is TGTGCCAGCAGTTACTCGGGAGGGGCTGGGGAGACCCAGTACTTC. This encodes CASSYSGGAGETQYF.

The chain uses TRBV28 and TRBJ2-3; 14 bases align to TRBD2. Per germline, CDR1 MDHEN and CDR2 SYDVKM. V lost 2 bases and J lost 2; bases outside the gene matches: 9. The CDR3 covers 19 residues. The CDR3 reads CASSLPGTSGSWSTDTQYF. As DNA, the CDR3 is TGTGCCAGCAGTTTACCTGGGACTAGCGGGAGCTGGTCCACAGATACGCAGTATTTT.

The V gene is TRBV4-2, the J gene TRBJ2-3, with D possibly being TRBD2 (7 bases). Germline V gene data show CDR1 as LGHNA and CDR2 as YNFKEQ. V gave up 0 bases and J gave up 1 base, with 11 bases separating them. The CDR3 totals 16 residues. The CDR3 loop is CASSQDWRGRTDTQYF. In nucleotides, the CDR3 is TGTGCCAGCAGCCAAGATTGGCGGGGGCGCACAGATACGCAGTATTTT.

The chain carries TRBV28 and TRBJ1-1; D is possibly TRBD1 (6 bases). V lost 4 bases and J 4 bases, leaving 7 bases between the germline ends. Germline CDR1 MDHEN, CDR2 SYDVKM. There are 12 residues in the CDR3. The chain's CDR3 is CASSYRVTEAFF. CDR3 nucleotide sequence: TGTGCCAGCAGTTACAGGGTCACTGAAGCTTTCTTT.

The chain is built from TRBV18 and TRBJ1-3; D perhaps matches TRBD1 (6 bases). V was trimmed by 3 bases and J by 2 bases, leaving 11 bases between them. This CDR3 region has 15 residues. Germline V gene data show CDR1 as KGHSH and CDR2 as LQKENI. The CDR3 region has the DNA TGTGCCAGCTCACCGAACAGGGTTCCTGGAAACACCATATATTTT. Its protein is CASSPNRVPGNTIYF. Drawing the rest from reference TRBV18 and TRBJ1-3, the complete variable domain is NAGVMQNPRHLVRRRGQEARLRCSPMKGHSHVYWYRQLPEEGLKFMVYLQKENIIDESGMPKERFSAEFPKEGPSILRIQQVVRGDSAAYFCASSPNRVPGNTIYFGEGSWLTVV.

CDR3 region: CASSYDSPYGYTF. CDR3 nucleotide sequence: TGTGCCAGCAGTTATGACAGCCCCTATGGCTACACCTTC. The chain recombines TRBV12-3 or TRBV12-4 with TRBJ1-2; maybe TRBD1 (5 bases). V gave up 4 bases and J gave up 4 bases, with 10 bases separating them. The CDR3 extends over 13 amino acids.

The chain employs TRBV6-2 or TRBV6-3 and TRBJ1-1; 12 bases agree with TRBD1. Germline V gives CDR1 MNHEY, CDR2 SVGEGT. The CDR3 loop spans 15 amino acids. V was clipped by 5 bases and J by 12 bases; unmatched bases: 13. The CDR3: CASSVDSRDRGPSFF. The CDR3 DNA sequence: TGTGCCAGCAGTGTAGACTCCCGGGACAGGGGGCCTTCTTTCTTT.